This T cell receptor beta chain appears in the sequencing data of a study of beta chain features in type 1 diabetes. Study conclusions and caveats: Patients with Type 1 diabetes showed moderately but significantly shorter TCRB CDR3s in all four CD4+ subsets. HLA influence on TCRB rearrangement stayed unresolved here. For type 1 diabetes patients, VDJ junctions showed fewer insertions and more deletions.

All of the isolated RNA was reverse transcribed, so expressed TCRB transcripts were sequenced. Here immunoSEQ multiplex PCR was the method, and the copy in TCRdb shows in-frame clones only, minus some. The profile shows around 280,000 clones, 15% of them singletons. About this clone itself: Antigen: not known.

V lost 8 bases and J 9 bases, leaving 14 bases between the germline ends. This CDR3 spans 12 amino acids. Germline V gene sequence: CDR1 MDHEN, CDR2 SYDVKM. The J gene is TRBJ2-1, the V gene TRBV28, with a tentative D call TRBD2 (5 bases). The receptor was isolated from a man aged 18 to 30 with type 1 diabetes. The sequenced sample consisted of naive CD4+ T cells from blood. The CDR3 is CASGLARSEQFF. The DNA of the CDR3 is TGTGCCAGCGGGCTAGCACGCAGTGAGCAGTTCTTC.